The clone carrying this TCR beta chain has just one count. Its specificity is unknown. From germline, CDR1 is SNHLY and CDR2 FYNNEI. The CDR3 extends over 14 amino acids. Germline trimming cut 2 bases from V and 7 bases from J; bases unmatched to any gene: 4. Pooled samples include second doses given at about 4 or 12 weeks. This sample is part of a study of T cell responses to AZD1222 COVID-19 vaccine. Study-wide points: Only five to seven AZD1222 recipients were seropositive at baseline. Among the donors, most were white British and more were female, and clonal diversity was possibly underestimated. Spike-specific TCR repertoires showed rising breadth and depth after two AZD1222 doses.

TCRdb keeps only in-frame clones here, not all; method: immunoSEQ multiplex PCR. The data contain about 120,000 clones, about 86% of them seen just once; the ten biggest clones take up approximately 18%. The sequenced sample was peripheral blood, obtained 28 days after the second AZD1222 dose. This receptor was taken from an adult who received the AZD1222 COVID-19 vaccine. This rearrangement joins TRBV2 to TRBJ1-4; 7 bases are shared with TRBD1. The CDR3 bases are TGTGCCAGCAGTGAAATGGGACAGTCTGAAAAACTGTTTTTT. It is translated as CASSEMGQSEKLFF.